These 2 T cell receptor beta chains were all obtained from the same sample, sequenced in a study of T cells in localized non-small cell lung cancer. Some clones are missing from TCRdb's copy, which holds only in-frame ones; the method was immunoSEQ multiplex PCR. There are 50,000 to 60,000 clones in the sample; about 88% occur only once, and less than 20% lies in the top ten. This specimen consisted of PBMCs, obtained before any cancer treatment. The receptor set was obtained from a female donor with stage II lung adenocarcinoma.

The CDR3 DNA follows: TGTGCCAGCAGTGGACGGGACAGGGTTTACGAGCAGTACTTC. Translated, it gives CASSGRDRVYEQYF. This rearrangement joins TRBV2 to TRBJ2-7, with 9 positions matching TRBD1. Germline CDR1 is SNHLY and CDR2 is FYNNEI. The CDR3 spans 14 residues. V lost 4 bases to trimming and J lost 4 bases; unmatched junction nucleotides: 5.

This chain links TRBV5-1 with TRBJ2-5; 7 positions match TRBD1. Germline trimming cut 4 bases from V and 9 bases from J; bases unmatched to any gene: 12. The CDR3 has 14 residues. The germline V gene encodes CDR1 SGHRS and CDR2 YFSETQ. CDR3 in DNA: TGCGCCAGCAGCCCGAGGGACAGTCCTGAGGCCCAGTACTTC. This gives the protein CASSPRDSPEAQYF.